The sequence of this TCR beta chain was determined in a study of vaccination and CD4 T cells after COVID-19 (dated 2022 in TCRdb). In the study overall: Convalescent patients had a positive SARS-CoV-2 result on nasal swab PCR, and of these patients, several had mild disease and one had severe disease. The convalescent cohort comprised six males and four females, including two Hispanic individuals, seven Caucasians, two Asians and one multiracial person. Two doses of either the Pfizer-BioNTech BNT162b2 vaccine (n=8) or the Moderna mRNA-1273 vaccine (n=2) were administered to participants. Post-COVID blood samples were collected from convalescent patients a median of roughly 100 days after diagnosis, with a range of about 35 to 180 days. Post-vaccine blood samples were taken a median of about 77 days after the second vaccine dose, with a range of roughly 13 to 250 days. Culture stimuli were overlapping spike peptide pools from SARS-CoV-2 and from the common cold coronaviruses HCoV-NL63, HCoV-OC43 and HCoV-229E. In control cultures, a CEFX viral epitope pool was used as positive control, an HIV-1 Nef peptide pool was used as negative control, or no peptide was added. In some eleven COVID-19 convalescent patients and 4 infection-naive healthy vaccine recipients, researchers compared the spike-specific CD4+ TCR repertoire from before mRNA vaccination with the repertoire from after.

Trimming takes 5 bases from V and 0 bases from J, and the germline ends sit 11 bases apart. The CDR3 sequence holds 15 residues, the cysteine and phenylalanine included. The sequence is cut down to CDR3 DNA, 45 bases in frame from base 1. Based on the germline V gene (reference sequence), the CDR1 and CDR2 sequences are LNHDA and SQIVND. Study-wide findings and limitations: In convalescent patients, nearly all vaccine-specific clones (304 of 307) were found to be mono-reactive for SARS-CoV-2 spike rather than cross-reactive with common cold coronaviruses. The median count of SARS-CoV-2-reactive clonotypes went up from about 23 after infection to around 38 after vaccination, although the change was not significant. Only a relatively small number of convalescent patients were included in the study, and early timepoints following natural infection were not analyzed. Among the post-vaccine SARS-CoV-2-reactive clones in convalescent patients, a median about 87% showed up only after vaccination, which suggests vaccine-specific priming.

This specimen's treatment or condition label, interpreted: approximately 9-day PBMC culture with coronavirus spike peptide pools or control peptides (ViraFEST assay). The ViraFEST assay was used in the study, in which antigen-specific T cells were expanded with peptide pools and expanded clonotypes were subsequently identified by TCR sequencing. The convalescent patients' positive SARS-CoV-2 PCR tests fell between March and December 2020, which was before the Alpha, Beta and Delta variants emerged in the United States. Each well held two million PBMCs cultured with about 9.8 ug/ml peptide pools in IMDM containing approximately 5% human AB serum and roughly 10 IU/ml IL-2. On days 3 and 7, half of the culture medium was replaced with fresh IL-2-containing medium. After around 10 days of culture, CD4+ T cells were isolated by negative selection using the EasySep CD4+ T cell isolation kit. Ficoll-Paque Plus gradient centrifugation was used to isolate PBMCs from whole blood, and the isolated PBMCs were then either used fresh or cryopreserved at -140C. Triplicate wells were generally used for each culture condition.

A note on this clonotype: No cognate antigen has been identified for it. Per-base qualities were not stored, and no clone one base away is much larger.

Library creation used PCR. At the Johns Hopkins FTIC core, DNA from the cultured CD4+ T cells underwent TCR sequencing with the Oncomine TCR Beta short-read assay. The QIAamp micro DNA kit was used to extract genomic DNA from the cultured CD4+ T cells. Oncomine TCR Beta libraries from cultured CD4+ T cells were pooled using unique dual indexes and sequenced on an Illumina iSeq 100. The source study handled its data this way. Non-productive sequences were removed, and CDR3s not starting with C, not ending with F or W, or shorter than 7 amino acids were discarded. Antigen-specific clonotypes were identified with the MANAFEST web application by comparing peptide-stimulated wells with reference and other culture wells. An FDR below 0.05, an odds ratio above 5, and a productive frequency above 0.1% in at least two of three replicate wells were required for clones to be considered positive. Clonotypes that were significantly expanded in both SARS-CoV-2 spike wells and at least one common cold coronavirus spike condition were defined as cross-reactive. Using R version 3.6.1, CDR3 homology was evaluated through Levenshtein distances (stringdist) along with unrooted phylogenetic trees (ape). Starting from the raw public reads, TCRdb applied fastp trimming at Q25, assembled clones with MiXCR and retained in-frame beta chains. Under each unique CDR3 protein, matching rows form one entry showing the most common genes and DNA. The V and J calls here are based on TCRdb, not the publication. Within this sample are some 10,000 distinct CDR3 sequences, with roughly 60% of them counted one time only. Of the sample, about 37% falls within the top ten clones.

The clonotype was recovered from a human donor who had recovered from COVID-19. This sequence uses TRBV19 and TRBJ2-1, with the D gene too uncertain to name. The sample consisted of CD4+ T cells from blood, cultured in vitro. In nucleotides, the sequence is TGTGCCAGTAGTCTTGGCAGGAGCTCCTACAATGAGCAGTTCTTC. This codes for CASSLGRSSYNEQFF.